What follows is one T cell receptor (beta chain) and its context. Trimming cost V 0 bases and J 7 bases, with 4 bases left between them. CDR3 length: 12 residues. Germline loops: CDR1 LGHDT, CDR2 YNNKEL (reference sequence). The sample is drawn from a study of control samples from healthy donors and cancer patients. Sequenced by immunoSEQ multiplex PCR; TCRdb stores in-frame clones only, minus some. Here the sample spans 15,000 to 20,000 clones, around nine tenths being singletons. The chain links TRBV3-1 (or the pseudogene TRBV3-2) to TRBJ1-5; D is uncertain. The clonotype comes from a woman aged 55-69 years with head and neck cancer. Source material: PBMCs. CDR3 sequence reads: CASSQDRQPQHF. The CDR3 DNA sequence: TGTGCCAGCAGCCAAGATCGGCAGCCCCAGCATTTT.